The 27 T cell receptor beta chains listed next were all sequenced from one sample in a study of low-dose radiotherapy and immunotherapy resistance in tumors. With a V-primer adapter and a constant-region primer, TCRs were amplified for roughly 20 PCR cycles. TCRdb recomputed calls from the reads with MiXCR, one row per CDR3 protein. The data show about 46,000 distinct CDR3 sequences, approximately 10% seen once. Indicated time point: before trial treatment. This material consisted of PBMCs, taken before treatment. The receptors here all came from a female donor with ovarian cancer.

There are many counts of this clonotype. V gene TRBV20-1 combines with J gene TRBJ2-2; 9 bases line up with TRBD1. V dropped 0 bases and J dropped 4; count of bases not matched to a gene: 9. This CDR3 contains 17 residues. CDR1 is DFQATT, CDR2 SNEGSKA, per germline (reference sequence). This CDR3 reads CSAREAGTGSFTGELFF. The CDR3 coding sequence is TGCAGTGCTAGAGAAGCGGGGACAGGGTCGTTCACCGGGGAGCTGTTTTTT.

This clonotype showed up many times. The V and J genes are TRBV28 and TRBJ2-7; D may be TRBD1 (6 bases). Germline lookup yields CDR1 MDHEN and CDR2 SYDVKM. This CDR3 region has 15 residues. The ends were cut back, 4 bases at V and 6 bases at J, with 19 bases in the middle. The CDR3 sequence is CASSSSTATGLEQYF. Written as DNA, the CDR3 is TGTGCCAGCAGTTCCTCAACCGCCACAGGGCTCGAGCAGTACTTC.

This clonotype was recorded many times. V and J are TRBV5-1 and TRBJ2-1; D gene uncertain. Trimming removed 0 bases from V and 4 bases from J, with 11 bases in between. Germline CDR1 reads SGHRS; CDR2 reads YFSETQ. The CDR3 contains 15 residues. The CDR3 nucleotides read TGCGCCAGCAGCTTGGCCGGGCAACAATACAATGAGCAGTTCTTC. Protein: CASSLAGQQYNEQFF.

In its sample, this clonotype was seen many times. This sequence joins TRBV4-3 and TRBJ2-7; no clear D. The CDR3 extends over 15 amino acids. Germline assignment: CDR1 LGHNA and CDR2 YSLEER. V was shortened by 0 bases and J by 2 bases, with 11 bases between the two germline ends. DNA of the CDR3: TGCGCCAGCAGCCAAGATCAGCCCATCCCCTACGAGCAGTACTTC. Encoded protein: CASSQDQPIPYEQYF.

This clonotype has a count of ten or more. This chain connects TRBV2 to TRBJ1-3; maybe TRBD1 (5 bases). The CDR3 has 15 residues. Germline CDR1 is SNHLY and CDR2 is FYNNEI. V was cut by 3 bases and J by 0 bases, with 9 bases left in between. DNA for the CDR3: TGTGCCAGCAGTGAGGAGGGACTCTCTGGAAACACCATATATTTT. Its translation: CASSEEGLSGNTIYF.

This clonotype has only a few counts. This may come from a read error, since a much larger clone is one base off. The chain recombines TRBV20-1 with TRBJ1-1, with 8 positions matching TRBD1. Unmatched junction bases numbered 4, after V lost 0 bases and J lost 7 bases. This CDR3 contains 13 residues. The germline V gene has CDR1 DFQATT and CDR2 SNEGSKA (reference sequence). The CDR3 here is CSARDRGRDEAFF. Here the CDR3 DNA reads TGCAGTGCTAGAGACAGGGGGCGCGATGAAGCTTTCTTT.

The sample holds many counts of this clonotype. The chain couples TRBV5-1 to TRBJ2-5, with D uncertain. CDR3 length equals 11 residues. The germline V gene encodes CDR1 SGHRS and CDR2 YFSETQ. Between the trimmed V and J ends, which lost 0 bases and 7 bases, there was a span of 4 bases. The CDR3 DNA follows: TGCGCCAGCAGCTTGGGCGGGACCCAGTACTTC. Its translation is CASSLGGTQYF.

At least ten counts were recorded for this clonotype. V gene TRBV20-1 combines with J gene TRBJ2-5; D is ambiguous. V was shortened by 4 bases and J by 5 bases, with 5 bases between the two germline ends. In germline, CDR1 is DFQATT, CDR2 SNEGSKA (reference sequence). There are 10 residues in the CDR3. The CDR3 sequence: CSATMETQYF. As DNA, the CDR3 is TGCAGTGCTACTATGGAGACCCAGTACTTC.

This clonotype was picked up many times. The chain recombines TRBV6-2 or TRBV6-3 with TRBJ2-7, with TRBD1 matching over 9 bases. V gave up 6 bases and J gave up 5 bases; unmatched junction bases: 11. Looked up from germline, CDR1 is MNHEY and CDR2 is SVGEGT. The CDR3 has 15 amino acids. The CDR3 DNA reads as TGTGCCAGCAGACCCTCGGGACAGGGTTACCACGAGCAGTACTTC. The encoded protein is CASRPSGQGYHEQYF.

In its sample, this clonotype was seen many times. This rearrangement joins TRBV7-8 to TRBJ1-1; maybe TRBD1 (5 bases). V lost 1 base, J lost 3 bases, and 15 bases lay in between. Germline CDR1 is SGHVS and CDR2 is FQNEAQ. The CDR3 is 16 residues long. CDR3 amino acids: CASSLGPSGAHTEAFF. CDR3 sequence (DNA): TGTGCCAGCAGCTTAGGCCCTTCTGGGGCTCACACTGAAGCTTTCTTT.

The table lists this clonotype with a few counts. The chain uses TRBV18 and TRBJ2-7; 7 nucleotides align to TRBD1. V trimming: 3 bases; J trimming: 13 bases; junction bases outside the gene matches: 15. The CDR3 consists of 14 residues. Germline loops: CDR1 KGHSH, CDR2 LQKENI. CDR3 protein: CASSPHADGTVSYF. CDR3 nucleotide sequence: TGTGCCAGCTCACCCCACGCCGACGGGACAGTTTCTTACTTC.

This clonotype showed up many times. The CDR3 loop is CASSSGGINYGYTF. The DNA for the CDR3 is TGTGCCAGCAGTTCAGGGGGCATCAACTATGGCTACACCTTC. The chain joins TRBV12-3 or TRBV12-4 to TRBJ1-2, with 8 nucleotides matching TRBD1. This CDR3 contains 14 residues. The V and J ends lost 4 bases and 2 bases, in that order; junction bases with no gene match: 3.

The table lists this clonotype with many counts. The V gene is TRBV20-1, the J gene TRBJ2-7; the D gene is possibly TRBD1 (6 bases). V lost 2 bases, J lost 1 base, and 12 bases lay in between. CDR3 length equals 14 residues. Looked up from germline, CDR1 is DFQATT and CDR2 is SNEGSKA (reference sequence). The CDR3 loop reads CSARRTEVSYEQYF. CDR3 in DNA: TGCAGTGCTAGACGGACAGAAGTGTCCTACGAGCAGTACTTC.

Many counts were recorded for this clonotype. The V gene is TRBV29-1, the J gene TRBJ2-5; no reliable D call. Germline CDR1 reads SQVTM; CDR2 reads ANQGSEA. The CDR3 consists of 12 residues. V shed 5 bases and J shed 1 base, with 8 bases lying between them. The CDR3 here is CSVSEIQETQYF. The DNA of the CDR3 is TGCAGCGTTTCAGAGATCCAAGAGACCCAGTACTTC. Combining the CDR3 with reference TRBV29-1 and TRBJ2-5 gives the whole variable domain SAVISQKPSRDICQRGTSLTIQCQVDSQVTMMFWYRQQPGQSLTLIATANQGSEATYESGFVIDKFPISRPNLTFSTLTVSNMSPEDSSIYLCSVSEIQETQYFGPGTRLLVL.

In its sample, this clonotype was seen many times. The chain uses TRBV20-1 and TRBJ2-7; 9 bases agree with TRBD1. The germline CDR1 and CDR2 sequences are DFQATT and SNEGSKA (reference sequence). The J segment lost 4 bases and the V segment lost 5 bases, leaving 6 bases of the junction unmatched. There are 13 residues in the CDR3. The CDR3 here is CSAVDRGRYEQYF. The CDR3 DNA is TGCAGTGCTGTCGACAGGGGGAGATACGAGCAGTACTTC.

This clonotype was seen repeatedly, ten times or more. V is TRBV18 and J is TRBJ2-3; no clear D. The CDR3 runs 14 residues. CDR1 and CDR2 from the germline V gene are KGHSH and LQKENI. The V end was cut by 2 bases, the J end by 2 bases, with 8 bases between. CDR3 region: CASSPSGTTDTQYF. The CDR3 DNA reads TGTGCCAGCTCACCATCAGGAACCACAGATACGCAGTATTTT.

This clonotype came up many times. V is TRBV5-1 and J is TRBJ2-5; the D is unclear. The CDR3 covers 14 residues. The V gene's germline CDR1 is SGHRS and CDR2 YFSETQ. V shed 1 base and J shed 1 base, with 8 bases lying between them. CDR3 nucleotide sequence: TGCGCCAGCAGCTTGACTCGATCCCAAGAGACCCAGTACTTC. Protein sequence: CASSLTRSQETQYF.

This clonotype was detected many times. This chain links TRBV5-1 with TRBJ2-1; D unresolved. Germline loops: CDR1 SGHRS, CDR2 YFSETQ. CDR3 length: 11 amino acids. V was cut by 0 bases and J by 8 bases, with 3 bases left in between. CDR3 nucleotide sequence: TGCGCCAGCAGCTTGGCCGATGAGCAGTTCTTC. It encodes CASSLADEQFF.

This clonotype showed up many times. CDR3: CSVEQGQGPEQFF. As DNA, the CDR3 is TGCAGCGTTGAACAAGGACAGGGGCCTGAGCAGTTCTTC. The chain employs TRBV29-1 and TRBJ2-1; 9 nucleotides agree with TRBD1. This CDR3 is 13 amino acids long. Trimming cost V 2 bases and J 9 bases; bases outside gene matches: 5. Germline values: CDR1 SQVTM, CDR2 ANQGSEA.

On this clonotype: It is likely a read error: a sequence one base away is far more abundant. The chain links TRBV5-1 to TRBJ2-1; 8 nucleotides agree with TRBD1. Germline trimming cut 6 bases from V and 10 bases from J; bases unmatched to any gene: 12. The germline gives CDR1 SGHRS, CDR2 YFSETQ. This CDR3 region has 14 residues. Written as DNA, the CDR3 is TGCGCCAGCAAGGCGGGGCAGGGGGCTTACGAGCAGTTCTTC. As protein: CASKAGQGAYEQFF. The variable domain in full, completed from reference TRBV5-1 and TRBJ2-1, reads KAGVTQTPRYLIKTRGQQVTLSCSPISGHRSVSWYQQTPGQGLQFLFEYFSETQRNKGNFPGRFSGRQFSNSRSEMNVSTLELGDSALYLCASKAGQGAYEQFFGPGTRLTVL.

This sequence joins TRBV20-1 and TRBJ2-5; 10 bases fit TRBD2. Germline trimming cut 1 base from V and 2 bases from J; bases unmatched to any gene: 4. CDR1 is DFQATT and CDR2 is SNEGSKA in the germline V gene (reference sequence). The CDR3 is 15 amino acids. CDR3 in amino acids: CSARVAGGLQETQYF. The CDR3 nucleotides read TGCAGTGCTAGAGTAGCGGGGGGCCTTCAAGAGACCCAGTACTTC.

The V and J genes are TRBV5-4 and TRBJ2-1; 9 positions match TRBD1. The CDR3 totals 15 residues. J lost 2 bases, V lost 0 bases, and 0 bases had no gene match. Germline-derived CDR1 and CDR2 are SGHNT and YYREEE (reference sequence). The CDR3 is CASSLGQGAYNEQFF. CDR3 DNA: TGTGCCAGCAGCTTGGGACAGGGGGCCTACAATGAGCAGTTCTTC.

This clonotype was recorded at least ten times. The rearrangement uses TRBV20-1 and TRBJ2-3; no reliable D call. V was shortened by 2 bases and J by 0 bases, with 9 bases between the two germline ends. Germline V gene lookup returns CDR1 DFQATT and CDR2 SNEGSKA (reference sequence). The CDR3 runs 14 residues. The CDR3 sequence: CSARSGSSTDTQYF. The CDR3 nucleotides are TGCAGTGCTAGATCGGGCTCTAGCACAGATACGCAGTATTTT.

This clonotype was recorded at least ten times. The chain's CDR3 is CASSLDRASGYYNEQFF. The CDR3 coding sequence is TGTGCCAGCAGCTTAGATCGCGCTAGCGGGTATTACAATGAGCAGTTCTTC. The genes are TRBV7-2 and TRBJ2-1; 8 bases fit TRBD2. The J segment lost 4 bases and the V segment lost 1 base, leaving 9 bases of the junction unmatched. Germline assignment: CDR1 SGHTA and CDR2 FQGNSA. The CDR3 covers 17 residues.

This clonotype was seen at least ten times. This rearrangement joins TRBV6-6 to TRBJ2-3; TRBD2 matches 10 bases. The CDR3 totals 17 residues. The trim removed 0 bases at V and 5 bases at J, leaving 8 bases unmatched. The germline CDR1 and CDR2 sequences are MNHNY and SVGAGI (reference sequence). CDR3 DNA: TGTGCCAGCAGTTACTCTCCTAGCGGGGGATTAGTAGATACGCAGTATTTT. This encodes CASSYSPSGGLVDTQYF.

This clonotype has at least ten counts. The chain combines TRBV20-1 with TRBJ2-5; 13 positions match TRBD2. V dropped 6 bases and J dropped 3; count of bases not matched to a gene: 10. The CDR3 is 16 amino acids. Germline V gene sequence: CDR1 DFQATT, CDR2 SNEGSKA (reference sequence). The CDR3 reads CSARGGTSGTKETQYF. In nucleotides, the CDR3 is TGCAGTGCAAGGGGGGGGACTAGCGGGACGAAAGAGACCCAGTACTTC.

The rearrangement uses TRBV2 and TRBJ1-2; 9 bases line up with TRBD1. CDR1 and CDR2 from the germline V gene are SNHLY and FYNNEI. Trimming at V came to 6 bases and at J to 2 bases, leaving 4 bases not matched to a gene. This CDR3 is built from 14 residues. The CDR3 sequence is CASSRQGGNYGYTF. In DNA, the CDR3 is TGTGCCAGCAGCCGACAGGGGGGAAACTATGGCTACACCTTC. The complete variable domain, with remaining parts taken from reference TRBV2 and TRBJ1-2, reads EPEVTQTPSHQVTQMGQEVILRCVPISNHLYFYWYRQILGQKVEFLVSFYNNEISEKSEIFDDQFSVERPDGSNFTLKIRSTKLEDSAMYFCASSRQGGNYGYTFGSGTRLTVV.